This is a list of T cell receptor beta chains from one sample in a study of neurological immune-mediated disorders. MiXCR, applied by TCRdb to the 5' RACE reads, yields one record per CDR3 protein. The data contain under 70,000 distinct CDR3 sequences, about 3.7% of them seen just once; the ten biggest clones take up about 7%. Sample: PBMCs. The receptors were sampled from a woman aged 55-70 years with multiple sclerosis. CDR3s include the opening cysteine and the closing phenylalanine or tryptophan. The D gene is left open where the match is weak. Not every row has a clone size; where given, it reads once, few, many or a size class.

d_gene | j_gene | v_gene | abundance | CDR3nt | CDR3aa
TRBD2 | TRBJ2-3 | TRBV20-1 | many | TGCAGTGCTAGAGATCTAAGAAGTAGCGGGACCTCCACAGATACGCAGTATTTT | CSARDLRSSGTSTDTQYF
- | TRBJ1-4 | TRBV20-1 | many | TGCAGTGCTTCGGCCCTTAGTGAAAAACTGTTTTTT | CSASALSEKLFF
- | TRBJ1-4 | TRBV4-2 | many | TGTGCCAGCAGCCAATCAAATTCGGGGGAAAAACTGTTTTTT | CASSQSNSGEKLFF
- | TRBJ2-1 | TRBV12-3/TRBV12-4 | many | TGTGCCAGCGAGTCGAAACGGGAGTACTCCTACAATGAGCAGTTCTTC | CASESKREYSYNEQFF
TRBD2 | TRBJ2-5 | TRBV11-2 | many | TGTGCCAGCAGCTTATGGGGCCACGGAGCGGGAGAACAAGAGACCCAGTACTTC | CASSLWGHGAGEQETQYF
TRBD2 | TRBJ2-2 | TRBV6-2/TRBV6-3 | - | TGTGCCACGGGACTAGCGGGGGCCGGGGAGCTGTTTTTT | CATGLAGAGELFF
- | TRBJ1-5 | TRBV6-1 | many | TGTGCCAGCATCCCCATACATAGCAATCAGCCCCAGCATTTT | CASIPIHSNQPQHF
- | TRBJ2-7 | TRBV4-1 | many | TGCGCCAGCAGCCAATTGGAGGGTAGCTCCTACGAGCAGTACTTC | CASSQLEGSSYEQYF
- | TRBJ2-2 | TRBV7-3 | many | TGTGCCAGCAGCTTGGGAGCCCGGGGCACCGGGGAGCTGTTTTTT | CASSLGARGTGELFF
- | TRBJ2-2 | TRBV7-8 | many | TGTGCCAGCAGCTTAGCTGTACACGCGAACACCGGGGAGCTGTTTTTT | CASSLAVHANTGELFF
- | TRBJ1-1 | TRBV6-5 | - | TGTGCCAGCAGTAACGGGTTAAACACTGAAGCTTTCTTT | CASSNGLNTEAFF
- | TRBJ1-1 | TRBV11-2 | many | TGTGCCAGCAGCTTAGATCGGGGAGGGAGCACTGAAGCTTTCTTT | CASSLDRGGSTEAFF
- | TRBJ1-1 | TRBV7-8 | many | TGTGCCAGCAGCTTAGGTAAACCTGAAGCTTTCTTT | CASSLGKPEAFF
- | TRBJ1-6 | TRBV27 | few | TGTGCCAGCAGTTTATGGGGGGCGGATAATTCACCCCTCCACTTT | CASSLWGADNSPLHF
- | TRBJ1-1 | TRBV7-9 | - | TGTGCCAGCAGCGAGCGGGAGGGTGAAGCTTTCTTT | CASSEREGEAFF
- | TRBJ2-3 | TRBV11-1 | many | TGTGCCAGCAGCCCAAGAAGGGGGGTGGAAGATACGCAGTATTTT | CASSPRRGVEDTQYF
- | TRBJ2-2 | TRBV7-2 | many | TGTGCCAGCAGCTTACGGGGGCTCGACACCGGGGAGCTGTTTTTT | CASSLRGLDTGELFF
TRBD2 | TRBJ2-7 | TRBV20-1 | many | TGCAGTGCTAGAGATCCGCTAGCGGGGGCCTACGAGCAGTACTTC | CSARDPLAGAYEQYF
TRBD2 | TRBJ2-1 | TRBV7-8 | many | TGTGCCAGCATGGGCGGGAGGGCCCGCAATGAGCAGTTCTTC | CASMGGRARNEQFF
- | TRBJ2-7 | TRBV28 | many | TGTGCCAGGGGACTTCCCACCTACGAGCAGTACTTC | CARGLPTYEQYF
- | TRBJ2-7 | TRBV20-1 | many | TGCAGTGCCGCCCCCAAGACTTGGGAGCAGTACTTC | CSAAPKTWEQYF
- | TRBJ1-5 | TRBV20-1 | many | TGCAGTGCTAGAGATCCGACCGACGCAGGGTTCAGGACCAATCAGCCCCAGCATTTT | CSARDPTDAGFRTNQPQHF
- | TRBJ2-1 | TRBV18 | - | TGTGCCAGCTCACCATCTTCAGGGGTGCAGTTCTTC | CASSPSSGVQFF
- | TRBJ2-3 | TRBV5-1 | - | TGCGCCAGCAGCTTGGATGGCAGAGATACGCAGTATTTT | CASSLDGRDTQYF
- | TRBJ2-7 | TRBV5-5 | many | TGTGCCAGCACAACACCAGGGGTCGGTGAGCAGTACTTC | CASTTPGVGEQYF